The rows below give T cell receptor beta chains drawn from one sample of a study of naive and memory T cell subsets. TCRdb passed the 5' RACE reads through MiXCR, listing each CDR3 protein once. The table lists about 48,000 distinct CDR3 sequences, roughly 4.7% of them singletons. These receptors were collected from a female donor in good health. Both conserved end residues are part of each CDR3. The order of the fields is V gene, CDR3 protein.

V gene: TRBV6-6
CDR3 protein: CASSWASGSTDTQYF

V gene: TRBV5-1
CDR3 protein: CASSRQSSTDTQYF

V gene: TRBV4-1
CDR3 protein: CASSQGLGAGVWDEQYF

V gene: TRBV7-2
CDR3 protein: CASSSLAGGPLVGELFF

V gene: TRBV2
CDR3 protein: CARRAVRGYNEQFF

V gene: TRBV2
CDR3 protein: CASVRQGVGYTF

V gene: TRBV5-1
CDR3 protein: CASSRRTSGGDTQYF

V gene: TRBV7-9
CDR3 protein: CASSLLDRVYEQYF

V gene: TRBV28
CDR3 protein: CASTREAYEQYF

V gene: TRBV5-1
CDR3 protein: CASSLVQDTQYF

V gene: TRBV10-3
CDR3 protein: CAISDGRDEQFF

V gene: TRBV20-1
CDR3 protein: CSALKAGSNQPQHF

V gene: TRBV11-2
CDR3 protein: CASIRSGGGNTEAFF

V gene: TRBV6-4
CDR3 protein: CASSADYNSPLHF

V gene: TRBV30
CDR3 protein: CASRRQGLTEAFF

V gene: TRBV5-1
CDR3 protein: CASSLTANNEKLFF

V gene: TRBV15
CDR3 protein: CATSSSPGPDPGFQPQHF

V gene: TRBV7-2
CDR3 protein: CATLAGGPGDTQYF

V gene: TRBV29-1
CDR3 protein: CSVEDRGGGYTF

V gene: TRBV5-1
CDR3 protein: CASNFRDNSYNEQFF

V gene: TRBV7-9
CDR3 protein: CASSYLTSGRARQYF

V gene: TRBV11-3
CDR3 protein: CASSLDKRGDICGYTF

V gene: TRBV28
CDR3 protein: CASASGARRETQYF

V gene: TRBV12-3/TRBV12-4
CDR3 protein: CASSGRLAGGNEQYF

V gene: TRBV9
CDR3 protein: CASSLRGGSDTQYF

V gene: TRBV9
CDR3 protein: CASSVEERETEAFF

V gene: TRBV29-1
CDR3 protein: CSLTPSGTSGYNEQFF

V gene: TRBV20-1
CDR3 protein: CSAKVGADTQYF

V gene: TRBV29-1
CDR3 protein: CSGGTSGAYEQYF

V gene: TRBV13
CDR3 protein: CASSRDRGWREQYF

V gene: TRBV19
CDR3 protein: CASTSSTGAKTEAFF

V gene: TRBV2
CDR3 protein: CASSATQLNTEAFF

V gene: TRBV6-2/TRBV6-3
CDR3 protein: CASSQGTGRLEQYF

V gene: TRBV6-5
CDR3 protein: CASSYRGRAGTGELFF

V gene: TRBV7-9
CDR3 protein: CASSQARPGNEKLFF

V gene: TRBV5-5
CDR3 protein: CASSAGPPDLSPLHF

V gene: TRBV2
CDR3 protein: CASRGVGPPGELFF

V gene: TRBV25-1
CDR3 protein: CASSPIEIWNYGYTF

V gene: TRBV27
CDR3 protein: CASSSPLRAGASTDTQYF

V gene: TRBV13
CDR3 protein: CASSNRGYNEQFF

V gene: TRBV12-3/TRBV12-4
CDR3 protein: CASSRPYNEQFF

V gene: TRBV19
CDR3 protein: CASRPRSSETYEQYF

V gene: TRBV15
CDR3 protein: CATSRDLAGGPFGEQFF

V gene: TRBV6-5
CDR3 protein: CASSYGGGGSNEKLFF

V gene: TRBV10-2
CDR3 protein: CASSPDRDVEQYF

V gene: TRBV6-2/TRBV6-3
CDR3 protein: CASSSGPINYGYTF

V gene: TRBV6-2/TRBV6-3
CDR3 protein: CASKISGRGYRNEQFF

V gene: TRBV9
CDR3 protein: CASSERGQAGSYNEQFF

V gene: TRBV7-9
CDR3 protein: CASSLGVTGGPAEQYF

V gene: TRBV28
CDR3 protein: CASIGQDYGYTF

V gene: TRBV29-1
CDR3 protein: CSVLAGRETQYF

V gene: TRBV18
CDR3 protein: CASSPVTGELFF

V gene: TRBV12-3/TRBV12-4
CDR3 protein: CASSLGQPSSYNEQFF

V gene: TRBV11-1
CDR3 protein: CASSRRQGSNGELFF

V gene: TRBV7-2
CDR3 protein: CASSLGHQDPPYHEQYF

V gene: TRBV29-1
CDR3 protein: CSKREVNEQFF

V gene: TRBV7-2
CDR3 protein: CASSLIEGHAYEQYF

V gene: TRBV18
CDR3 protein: CASSPEGEQRGTF

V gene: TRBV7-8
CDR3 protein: CASSSLGRLGGGELFF